The next 8 T cell receptor beta chains were all read from a single sample in a study of Ad26.COV2.S vaccination and SARS-CoV-2 variants. The assay was immunoSEQ multiplex PCR, and TCRdb's table has in-frame clones only and misses some. Of around 450,000 clones in the sample, 75% to 95% are singletons; the top ten hold about 12%. Treatment of the sample: 15 to 20 received Ad26.COV2.S at low or high dose, single or two shots; 5 received placebo; per-sample allocation not given. All samples were drawn on day 63, counting from the first vaccine or placebo injection. Sequenced here: peripheral blood, sampled in a trial of Ad26.COV2.S vaccine versus placebo. All receptors derive from a person between 18 and 60 years old who received the Ad26.COV2.S COVID-19 vaccine or a placebo.

This clone occurred many times. The chain couples TRBV18 to TRBJ2-7, with 7 bases lining up with TRBD1. CDR3 length equals 14 residues. J lost 2 bases, V lost 5 bases, and 6 bases had no gene match. Germline V lookup: CDR1 KGHSH, CDR2 LQKENI. The CDR3 reads CASSKNRGPYEQYF. The CDR3, as DNA: TGTGCCAGCTCAAAGAACAGGGGTCCCTACGAGCAGTACTTC.

V usage is TRBV7-3 and J usage is TRBJ2-2; D gene uncertain. The V gene's germline CDR1 is SGHTA and CDR2 FQGTGA. V lost 5 bases, J lost 3 bases, and 10 bases lay in between. The CDR3 covers 14 residues. The chain's CDR3 is CASSPGSHTGELFF. The CDR3 region has the DNA TGTGCCAGCAGCCCCGGGTCACACACCGGGGAGCTGTTTTTT.

The gene calls are TRBV5-4 and TRBJ1-5; the D gene is possibly TRBD1 (5 bases). CDR1 is SGHNT and CDR2 is YYREEE in the germline V gene (reference sequence). The germline V and J ends were trimmed by 5 bases and 0 bases, with 15 bases remaining between them. The CDR3 is 16 residues long. The CDR3 protein is CASSLDPRVSNQPQHF. CDR3 nucleotides: TGTGCCAGCAGTCTTGATCCCAGGGTTAGCAATCAGCCCCAGCATTTT.

This clone was observed once. The chain links TRBV5-4 to TRBJ2-3; TRBD2 is a possible D gene (5 bases). Germline assignment: CDR1 SGHNT and CDR2 YYREEE (reference sequence). V shed 4 bases and J shed 1 base, with 10 bases lying between them. There are 14 residues in the CDR3. The DNA for the CDR3 is TGTGCCAGCAGCCGGGATATGGGCACAGATACGCAGTATTTT. Encoded protein: CASSRDMGTDTQYF.

The chain uses TRBV6-6 and TRBJ2-6, with 10 bases fitting TRBD1. CDR1 and CDR2 from the germline V gene are MNHNY and SVGAGI (reference sequence). This CDR3 contains 17 residues. V dropped 5 bases and J dropped 3; count of bases not matched to a gene: 7. The CDR3, as DNA: TGTGCCAGCAGTCCTCGACAGGGGGCGGGTGGGGCCAACGTCCTGACTTTC. Its translation: CASSPRQGAGGANVLTF.

The chain links TRBV2 to TRBJ1-6; the match to TRBD1 covers 8 bases. Germline V gene sequence: CDR1 SNHLY, CDR2 FYNNEI. This CDR3 is 15 amino acids long. V lost 4 bases and J lost 1; bases outside the gene matches: 0. The CDR3 DNA is TGTGCCAGCAGTGGGGACAGGTCCTATAATTCACCCCTCCACTTT. Translated, it gives CASSGDRSYNSPLHF.

The rearrangement links TRBV4-3 to TRBJ1-3; TRBD1 matches 7 bases. This CDR3 has 17 residues. The V gene end was trimmed by 0 bases and the J gene end by 4 bases; junction bases not matched to a gene: 9. Per germline, CDR1 LGHNA and CDR2 YSLEER. The CDR3 spells CASSQDAGGTRGNTIYF. The DNA of the CDR3 is TGCGCCAGCAGCCAAGACGCAGGGGGAACGAGAGGAAACACCATATATTTT.

V is TRBV5-4 and J is TRBJ2-2; 7 bases fit TRBD1. The CDR3 runs 14 residues. Germline V gene lookup returns CDR1 SGHNT and CDR2 YYREEE (reference sequence). V dropped 3 bases and J dropped 5; count of bases not matched to a gene: 4. The CDR3 region has the DNA TGTGCCAGCAGCTGGGGGACAGAGACCGGGGAGCTGTTTTTT. Translation gives CASSWGTETGELFF.